The 24 T cell receptor beta chains below all came from one sample that was sequenced in a study of cytomegalovirus exposure and HLA in healthy donors (TCRdb year 2017). Library preparation employed the immunoSEQ multiplex PCR assay. For the multiplex PCR, a mixture combining 60 forward primers for TCR Vbeta segments and 13 reverse primers for TCR Jbeta segments was used. TCRdb provides this immuneACCESS table in a form limited to in-frame rearrangements. Some clones are lacking; in checked studies, under half of them reflect an unresolved V gene, and why the rest are absent is not known. Counted in this sample were a few hundred thousand clones; 65% to 85% of them appeared once. Together, the top ten hold around 3% of the sample. The sequencing input was PBMCs. Receptors were obtained from a man aged 25-45 years in good health and CMV-seronegative.

The chain joins TRBV29-1 to TRBJ1-3, with a tentative D call TRBD1 (6 bases). V shed 7 bases and J shed 1 base, with 14 bases lying between them. CDR1 is SQVTM and CDR2 is ANQGSEA in the germline V gene. This CDR3 spans 14 amino acids. Here the CDR3 DNA reads TGCAGCGCTCAAAGGACAGTTTCTGGAAACACCATATATTTT. It codes for CSAQRTVSGNTIYF.

In this sample, this clone turned up once. The rearrangement links TRBV2 to TRBJ2-5, with D perhaps matching TRBD2 (6 bases). The end of the DNA aligns better with TRBJ2-7, so the J call may be wrong. The CDR3 contains 12 residues. Germline V gives CDR1 SNHLY, CDR2 FYNNEI. Written as DNA, the CDR3 is TGTGCCAGCAGTGTGACTAGCTACGAGCAGTACTTC. As protein: CASSVTSYEQYF.

The gene calls are TRBV13 and TRBJ2-1, with D possibly being TRBD1 (6 bases). V was shortened by 6 bases and J by 0 bases, with 12 bases between the two germline ends. Germline loops: CDR1 PRHDT, CDR2 FYEKMQ (reference sequence). This CDR3 region has 15 residues. Here the CDR3 reads CASSRDRSSYNEQFF. The CDR3 coding sequence is TGTGCCAGCAGTAGAGACAGGAGCTCCTACAATGAGCAGTTCTTC.

CDR3: CASSQLDTNYGYTF. CDR3 nucleotide sequence: TGTGCCAGCAGCCAATTGGACACTAACTATGGCTACACCTTC. This rearrangement joins TRBV28 to TRBJ1-2; D might be TRBD1 (5 bases). Looked up from germline, CDR1 is MDHEN and CDR2 is SYDVKM. This CDR3 is 14 amino acids long. Trimming removed 6 bases at V and 0 bases at J, with 11 bases between.

The gene calls are TRBV27 and TRBJ2-4; 7 bases align to TRBD2. The CDR3 runs 18 residues. CDR1 is MNHEY, CDR2 SMNVEV, per germline (reference sequence). The V segment lost 1 base and the J segment 5 bases; nucleotides outside the gene matches: 14. The CDR3 region has the DNA TGTGCCAGCAGTTTATTATCTGGTCGGGGGGTTCGGGAAAACATTCAGTACTTC. Translated: CASSLLSGRGVRENIQYF.

The gene calls are TRBV7-8 and TRBJ2-3; D may be TRBD2 (6 bases). The V end lost 3 bases, the J end lost 2 bases, and 9 bases lay between the germline ends. Germline V CDR1 and CDR2: SGHVS, FQNEAQ. CDR3 length: 14 amino acids. Written as DNA, the CDR3 is TGTGCCAGCAGCTTGGAGGGTGTCACAGATACGCAGTATTTT. The encoded protein is CASSLEGVTDTQYF.

This clone turned up a few times. The gene calls are TRBV10-1 and TRBJ2-1, with D tentatively TRBD1 (5 bases). With 5 bases removed from V and 2 bases from J, the gap between germline ends came to 10 bases. The germline gives CDR1 WNHNN, CDR2 SYGVQD (reference sequence). This CDR3 has 14 amino acids. Here the CDR3 reads CASSRDSTYNEQFF. The CDR3, as DNA: TGCGCCAGCAGTCGTGACAGCACCTACAATGAGCAGTTCTTC.

The sample holds one count of this clone. The junction differs from germline at one of its ends, possibly a read error. The chain recombines TRBV9 with TRBJ2-1; TRBD1 is a possible D gene (6 bases). The CDR3 has 15 residues. Germline V gene data show CDR1 as SGDLS and CDR2 as YYNGEE. In DNA form, the CDR3 reads TGTGCCAGCAGCGTAGAGGGACACTCCGACAATGAGCAGTTCTTC. Amino acid sequence: CASSVEGHSDNEQFF.

This chain connects TRBV4-3 to TRBJ2-2; D gene uncertain. Germline V gives CDR1 LGHNA, CDR2 YSLEER. The CDR3 is made up of 14 amino acids. Trimming took off 0 bases at V and 9 bases at J, with 11 bases between the two ends. The CDR3 loop is CASSQDVGFRELFF. The CDR3 nucleotides read TGCGCCAGCAGCCAAGATGTCGGGTTCAGGGAGCTGTTTTTT.

This clone was found a few times. The chain is built from TRBV5-1 and TRBJ1-4; D is ambiguous. With 4 bases removed from V and 8 bases from J, the gap between germline ends came to 15 bases. Germline V lookup: CDR1 SGHRS, CDR2 YFSETQ. The CDR3 totals 14 residues. The CDR3 nucleotides read TGCGCCAGCAGCACCGGCGGGGTTAGGGAAAAACTGTTTTTT. This codes for CASSTGGVREKLFF.

This clone was detected only once. CDR3 bases: TGTGCCAGTAGTAAGACAGAAAACACCGGGGAGCTGTTTTTT. Residues: CASSKTENTGELFF. The chain recombines TRBV19 with TRBJ2-2; D perhaps matches TRBD1 (5 bases). V lost 4 bases to trimming and J lost 2 bases, with 8 bases between them. The CDR3 has 14 amino acids. Germline-derived CDR1 and CDR2 are LNHDA and SQIVND (reference sequence).

This rearrangement joins TRBV6-4 to TRBJ1-5; 8 bases agree with TRBD1. J gave up 2 bases and V 2 bases, and 5 bases lay outside the gene matches. The length of the CDR3 is 16 residues. Germline V gene lookup returns CDR1 MRHNA and CDR2 SNTAGT. The CDR3 spells CASSDRGTGRNQPQHF. CDR3 bases: TGTGCCAGCAGTGACCGGGGGACAGGTCGCAATCAGCCCCAGCATTTT.

This clone was counted once. The chain employs TRBV7-8 and TRBJ2-7; D is perhaps TRBD1 (5 bases). V lost 3 bases and J lost 2, with 8 bases in between. The CDR3 runs 13 residues. Germline values: CDR1 SGHVS, CDR2 FQNEAQ. The CDR3 here is CASSLKGAYEQYF. CDR3 DNA sequence: TGTGCCAGCAGCTTGAAAGGGGCCTACGAGCAGTACTTC.

This chain links TRBV10-3 with TRBJ2-1; TRBD2 agrees at 13 bases. Germline CDR1 is ENHRY and CDR2 is SYGVKD. V trimming: 4 bases; J trimming: 2 bases; junction bases outside the gene matches: 2. The CDR3 loop spans 16 amino acids. The CDR3 loop reads CAISAGTSGTYNEQFF. The CDR3 DNA reads TGTGCCATCAGTGCAGGGACTAGCGGGACCTACAATGAGCAGTTCTTC.

The chain links TRBV7-9 to TRBJ1-5, with a weak D call TRBD1 (5 bases). V was cut by 1 base and J by 1 base, with 8 bases left in between. The germline gives CDR1 SEHNR, CDR2 FQNEAQ (reference sequence). The CDR3 runs 15 residues. CDR3 sequence: CASSLGAGSNQPQHF. DNA for the CDR3: TGTGCCAGCAGCTTAGGGGCAGGGAGCAATCAGCCCCAGCATTTT.

The J gene is TRBJ2-7, the V gene TRBV2; possible D gene TRBD2, 5 bases. The V end was cut by 5 bases, the J end by 5 bases, with 22 bases between. Germline values: CDR1 SNHLY, CDR2 FYNNEI. This CDR3 is 16 amino acids long. This CDR3 is CASSPPLGRDSDEQYF. The CDR3 region has the DNA TGTGCCAGCAGTCCACCCCTCGGCCGGGATTCGGACGAGCAGTACTTC.

The chain uses TRBV9 and TRBJ2-7; 7 bases fit TRBD1. Germline V gene data show CDR1 as SGDLS and CDR2 as YYNGEE. After removal of 4 bases from V and 6 bases from J, the junction contained 10 bases not matched to a gene. There are 14 residues in the CDR3. CDR3 DNA sequence: TGTGCCAGCAGCCCTACCCCGCCAGGGGGCGAGCAGTACTTC. Its translation: CASSPTPPGGEQYF. The whole variable domain, remainder taken from reference TRBV9 and TRBJ2-7, is DSGVTQTPKHLITATGQRVTLRCSPRSGDLSVYWYQQSLDQGLQFLIQYYNGEERAKGNILERFSAQQFPDLHSELNLSSLELGDSALYFCASSPTPPGGEQYFGPGTRLTVT.

The chain is built from TRBV4-3 and TRBJ1-5, with D possibly TRBD1 on 5 matching bases. Per the germline V gene, CDR1 is LGHNA and CDR2 is YSLEER. The CDR3 has 15 amino acids. With 0 bases removed from V and 5 bases from J, the gap between germline ends came to 11 bases. This chain's CDR3 is CASSQEWGGYQPQHF. As DNA, the CDR3 is TGCGCCAGCAGCCAAGAATGGGGGGGTTATCAGCCCCAGCATTTT.

The chain carries TRBV27 and TRBJ2-7, with 8 bases matching TRBD2. The CDR3 covers 13 residues. Unmatched junction bases numbered 3, after V lost 5 bases and J lost 3 bases. Germline V gives CDR1 MNHEY, CDR2 SMNVEV (reference sequence). In DNA, the CDR3 is TGTGCCAGCAGTAGCGGGGGCCTCTACGAGCAGTACTTC. Translation: CASSSGGLYEQYF.

A word on this clone: Other DNA sequences in this sample translate to the same CDR3. V gene TRBV19 combines with J gene TRBJ1-5, with D possibly TRBD1 on 6 matching bases. The CDR3 loop spans 13 amino acids. With 8 bases removed from V and 5 bases from J, the gap between germline ends came to 13 bases. The germline V gene has CDR1 LNHDA and CDR2 SQIVND (reference sequence). Here the CDR3 reads CASRDRYYQPQHF. The CDR3 coding sequence is TGTGCCAGTCGAGACAGGTACTATCAGCCCCAGCATTTT.

V is TRBV4-3 and J is TRBJ2-5, with 7 bases matching TRBD2. The CDR3 length is 14 residues. Germline trimming cut 4 bases from V and 7 bases from J; bases unmatched to any gene: 9. Germline assignment: CDR1 LGHNA and CDR2 YSLEER. DNA of the CDR3: TGCGCCAGCAGCCCCTCAGCGGGGTATGGGACCCAGTACTTC. Its protein is CASSPSAGYGTQYF.

This sequence joins TRBV4-2 and TRBJ1-4, with no clear D. Deletions cut 0 bases from V and 3 bases from J, with 17 bases between. Germline V gene lookup returns CDR1 LGHNA and CDR2 YNFKEQ. The CDR3 totals 18 residues. DNA of the CDR3: TGTGCCAGCAGCCAAGATTTGTCCGTCGGACTAGCTAATGAAAAACTGTTTTTT. This translates into CASSQDLSVGLANEKLFF.

The chain joins TRBV18 to TRBJ2-3; D gene uncertain. This CDR3 has 12 amino acids. The germline V gene encodes CDR1 KGHSH and CDR2 LQKENI. V dropped 3 bases and J dropped 7 bases, with 8 bases sitting between them. DNA for the CDR3: TGTGCCAGCTCACCGGCCGTCAATACGCAGTATTTT. It yields the protein CASSPAVNTQYF.

The chain employs TRBV2 and TRBJ2-7; D gene ambiguous. The V end lost 4 bases, the J end lost 0 bases, and 7 bases lay between the germline ends. Germline V gene sequence: CDR1 SNHLY, CDR2 FYNNEI. This CDR3 spans 13 amino acids. This chain's CDR3 is CASSAPSSYEQYF. The CDR3, as DNA: TGTGCCAGCAGTGCCCCCAGCTCCTACGAGCAGTACTTC.